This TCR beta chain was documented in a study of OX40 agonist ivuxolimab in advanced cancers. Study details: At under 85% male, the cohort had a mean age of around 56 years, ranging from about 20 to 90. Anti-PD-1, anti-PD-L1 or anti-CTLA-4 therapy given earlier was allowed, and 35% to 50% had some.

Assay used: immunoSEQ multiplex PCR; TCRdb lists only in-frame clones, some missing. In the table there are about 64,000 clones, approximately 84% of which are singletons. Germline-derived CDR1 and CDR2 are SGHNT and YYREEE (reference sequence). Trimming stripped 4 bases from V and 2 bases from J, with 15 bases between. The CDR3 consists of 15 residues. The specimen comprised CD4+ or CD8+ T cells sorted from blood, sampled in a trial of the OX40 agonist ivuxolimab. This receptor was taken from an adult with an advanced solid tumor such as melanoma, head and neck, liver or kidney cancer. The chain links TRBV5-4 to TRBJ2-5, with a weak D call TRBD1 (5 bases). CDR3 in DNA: TGTGCCAGCAGCCTCCGGCCAGGGCCTCAAGAGACCCAGTACTTC. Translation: CASSLRPGPQETQYF.